This T cell receptor (beta chain) stems from a study of control samples from healthy donors and cancer patients. This CDR3 is 17 amino acids long. The germline CDR1 and CDR2 sequences are SGHRS and YFSETQ. V was shortened by 6 bases and J by 2 bases, with 24 bases between the two germline ends. The table came from immunoSEQ multiplex PCR; TCRdb's copy has only in-frame clones and leaves some out. The sample has over 100,000 clones, approximately 88% seen once. V gene TRBV5-1 combines with J gene TRBJ2-7; tentative D call: TRBD2 (7 bases). Sequencing was carried out using blood. The source of this sequence is a man aged 40-50 years in good health. The CDR3 DNA reads as TGCGCCAGCACCCCCTTGGGGGGGGCCCTAAAACCCTACGAGCAGTACTTC. Residues: CASTPLGGALKPYEQYF.